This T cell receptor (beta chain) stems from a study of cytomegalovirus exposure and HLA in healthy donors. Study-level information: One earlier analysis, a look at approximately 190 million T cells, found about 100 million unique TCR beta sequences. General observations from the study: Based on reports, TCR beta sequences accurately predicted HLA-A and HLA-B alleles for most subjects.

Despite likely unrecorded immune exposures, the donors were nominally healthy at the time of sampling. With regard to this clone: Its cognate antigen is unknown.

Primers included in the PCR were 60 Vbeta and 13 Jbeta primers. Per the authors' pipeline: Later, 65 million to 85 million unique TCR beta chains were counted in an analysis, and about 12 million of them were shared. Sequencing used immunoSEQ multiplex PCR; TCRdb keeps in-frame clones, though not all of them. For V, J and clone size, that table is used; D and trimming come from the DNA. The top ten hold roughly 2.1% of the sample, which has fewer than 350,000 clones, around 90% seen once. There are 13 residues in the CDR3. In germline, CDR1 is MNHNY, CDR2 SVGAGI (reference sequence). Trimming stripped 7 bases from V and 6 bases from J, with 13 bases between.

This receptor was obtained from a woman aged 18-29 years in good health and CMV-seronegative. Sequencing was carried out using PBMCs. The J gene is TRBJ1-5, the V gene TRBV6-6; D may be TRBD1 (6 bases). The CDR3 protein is CASISQGVQPQHF. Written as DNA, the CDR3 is TGTGCCAGCATCTCACAGGGAGTTCAGCCCCAGCATTTT.